This record looks at one TCR beta chain sequence and its context. This CDR3 is 15 amino acids long. Trimming removed 3 bases at V and 1 base at J, with 9 bases between. CDR1 KGHSH and CDR2 LQKENI come from the germline V gene. Enrolled during active infection, Seattle patients were then followed longitudinally. Authors' processing steps: Nucleated cell number was recorded as an estimate derived from reference gene primer amplification. Generated by immunoSEQ multiplex PCR, the TCRdb table keeps only in-frame clones and is missing some. The D gene and trimming were derived from the DNA, and the V and J assignments and clone size from that table. The data show over 250,000 clones, with about nine tenths seen just once and about 6% held by the top ten. This sample is drawn from a study of blood T cell repertoires in COVID-19. Looking at the study overall: Material from acute and convalescent COVID-19 was sourced from the United States, Italy and Spain. The analysed material was cDNA or gDNA that came from T cells, B-cell-depleted T cells, or PBMCs.

The specimen was peripheral blood. This sequence joins TRBV18 and TRBJ2-2, with D possibly matching TRBD1 (5 bases). The receptor was isolated from a woman aged 45-65 years with COVID-19, enrolled during active disease. The CDR3 spells CASSPEDRNTGELFF. CDR3 nucleotides: TGTGCCAGCTCACCTGAAGACAGGAACACCGGGGAGCTGTTTTTT.